This T cell receptor beta chain was observed in a study of cytomegalovirus exposure and HLA in healthy donors. On the study more broadly: Assignment to the Caucasian-associated ancestry cluster applied to 75% to 85% of the approximately 420 genotyped donors.

Vbeta (60) and Jbeta (13) primers were used in the PCR. The assay was immunoSEQ multiplex PCR, and TCRdb's table has in-frame clones only and misses some. The sample contains 120,000 or so clones, around 85% of which appear only once. The CDR3 has 15 residues. Between the trimmed V and J ends, which lost 3 bases and 0 bases, there was a span of 12 bases. Germline assignment: CDR1 LGHNT and CDR2 FRNRAP. The chain carries TRBV12-5 and TRBJ2-7; maybe TRBD1 (6 bases). The specimen was PBMCs. This sequence originates from a man aged 30 to 39 in good health and CMV-seropositive. CDR3 nucleotide sequence: TGTGCTAGTGGTTTCAGGGGTACAAGCTCCTACGAGCAGTACTTC. Residues: CASGFRGTSSYEQYF. Together with reference TRBV12-5 and TRBJ2-7, the CDR3 gives the full variable domain: DARVTQTPRHKVTEMGQEVTMRCQPILGHNTVFWYRQTMMQGLELLAYFRNRAPLDDSGMPKDRFSAEMPDATLATLKIQPSEPRDSAVYFCASGFRGTSSYEQYFGPGTRLTVT.